The rows below give T cell receptor beta chains drawn from one sample of a study of shared clonotypes between healthy human individuals. Assay used: immunoSEQ multiplex PCR; TCRdb lists only in-frame clones, some missing. Of 2.3 million or so clones listed, 90% to 95% are singletons. Material: naive CD4+ T cells from PBMCs. The receptors here all came from a man younger than 35 in good health. Some clones in this sample may be carry-over from other donors' samples. Each CDR3 is given with its conserved first and last residue. A D gene is named only where the DNA matches it firmly. A clone size is listed for some rows: how often the clone was seen (once, few, many), or a class if it is expanded.

>TRBD1|-|TRBV29-1|TRBJ2-7|14
CSASAGTGDGEQYF
TGCAGCGCGTCGGCCGGGACAGGGGACGGCGAGCAGTACTTC
>-|-|TRBV5-1|TRBJ2-1|15
CASSLDPGNSNEQFF
TGCGCCAGCAGCTTGGACCCAGGGAACTCCAATGAGCAGTTCTTC
>TRBD1|-|TRBV28|TRBJ1-4|15
CASLLLGTGYEKLFF
TGTGCCAGCCTTTTACTCGGGACAGGGTATGAAAAACTGTTTTTT
>TRBD1|-|TRBV5-1|TRBJ1-6|17
CASSLGASTGGVSPLHF
TGCGCCAGCAGCTTGGGCGCCTCGACAGGGGGAGTTTCACCCCTCCACTTT
>-|once|TRBV27|TRBJ1-1|14
CASSFGRLNTEAFF
TGTGCCAGCAGTTTCGGACGGTTGAACACTGAAGCTTTCTTT
>-|-|TRBV7-6|TRBJ2-7|12
CASSSSPGLQYF
TGTGCCAGCAGCTCTTCGCCGGGACTCCAGTACTTC
>TRBD1|-|TRBV30|TRBJ2-5|13
CAWSGQGWETQYF
TGTGCCTGGAGTGGACAGGGGTGGGAGACCCAGTACTTC
>TRBD1|-|TRBV6-5|TRBJ1-1|15
CASSSWDRGNTEAFF
TGTGCCAGCAGTTCGTGGGACAGGGGAAACACTGAAGCTTTCTTT
>-|-|TRBV7-9|TRBJ1-3|13
CASSLSGGNTIYF
TGTGCCAGCAGCTTATCTGGTGGAAACACCATATATTTT
>-|-|TRBV7-2|TRBJ2-1|16
CASSPFQASSYNEQFF
TGTGCCAGCAGCCCCTTCCAGGCATCCTCCTACAATGAGCAGTTCTTC
>-|-|TRBV6-5|TRBJ1-1|16
CASSYSIARPNTEAFF
TGTGCCAGCAGTTACTCGATAGCCCGACCGAACACTGAAGCTTTCTTT
>TRBD1|-|TRBV5-1|TRBJ2-5|14
CASSPGQGPETQYF
TGCGCCAGCAGCCCCGGACAGGGCCCAGAGACCCAGTACTTC
>-|-|TRBV7-9|TRBJ2-3|17
CASSLLGTGPRTDTQYF
TGTGCCAGCAGCTTATTGGGCACAGGGCCCCGCACAGATACGCAGTATTTT
>-|-|TRBV28|TRBJ1-5|15
CASSSQSGGGQPQHF
TGTGCCAGCAGTTCCCAGTCGGGGGGTGGTCAGCCCCAGCATTTT
>TRBD1|-|TRBV4-1|TRBJ2-7|17
CASSQKLGADRSYEQYF
TGCGCCAGCAGCCAAAAGCTCGGAGCGGACAGGTCCTACGAGCAGTACTTC
>-|-|TRBV19|TRBJ1-5|15
CASSGTARGRQPQHF
TGTGCCAGTAGCGGGACGGCCCGAGGACGGCAGCCCCAGCATTTT
>-|-|TRBV12-1|TRBJ1-1|13
CASSFDREAEAFF
TGTGCCAGCAGCTTCGACAGGGAGGCTGAAGCTTTCTTT
>TRBD1|-|TRBV28|TRBJ1-1|13
CASSPPDRGRAFF
TGTGCCAGCAGTCCGCCCGACAGGGGGCGAGCTTTCTTT
>-|-|TRBV27|TRBJ1-5|14
CASSLSGANQPQHF
TGTGCCAGCAGTTTAAGCGGGGCCAATCAGCCCCAGCATTTT
>-|-|TRBV10-3|TRBJ1-4|15
CAISEYRGTNEKLFF
TGTGCCATCAGTGAGTACCGGGGAACTAATGAAAAACTGTTTTTT
>-|-|TRBV6-1|TRBJ2-1|17
CASSVYTSGPLINEQFF
TGTGCCAGCAGTGTTTACACCTCCGGCCCCTTGATCAATGAGCAGTTCTTC
>-|-|TRBV28|TRBJ2-6|15
CASSGLGAGANVLTF
TGTGCCAGCAGCGGTTTGGGGGCTGGGGCCAACGTCCTGACTTTC
>-|-|TRBV28|TRBJ2-1|13
CASRTLSYNEQFF
TGTGCCAGCAGGACACTCTCCTACAATGAGCAGTTCTTC
>-|once|TRBV2|TRBJ1-2|13
CASSKQENYGYTF
TGTGCCAGCAGTAAACAGGAGAACTATGGCTACACCTTC
>-|-|TRBV4-2|TRBJ1-2|13
CASSQGQGNGYTF
TGTGCCAGCAGCCAAGGCCAGGGAAATGGCTACACCTTC
>TRBD2|-|TRBV10-3|TRBJ2-2|14
CAISGAGGTGELFF
TGTGCCATCAGTGGGGCGGGAGGGACCGGGGAGCTGTTTTTT
>-|-|TRBV19|TRBJ2-2|16
CASSIPTRGGSRELFF
TGTGCCAGTAGTATACCAACCCGCGGGGGCTCCCGGGAGCTGTTTTTT
>-|-|TRBV10-1|TRBJ2-7|15
CASSESRTSFDEQYF
TGCGCCAGCAGTGAGTCTAGGACCAGCTTCGACGAGCAGTACTTC
>-|-|TRBV5-4|TRBJ2-1|15
CASSLGVDAYNEQFF
TGTGCCAGCAGCTTGGGAGTGGACGCCTACAATGAGCAGTTCTTC
>-|once|TRBV28|TRBJ2-7|16
CASRGLPGRHTYEQYF
TGTGCCAGCAGAGGATTACCGGGACGACACACCTACGAGCAGTACTTC
>-|-|TRBV4-1|TRBJ1-5|17
CASSQDLIQGQGQPQHF
TGCGCCAGCAGCCAAGATCTAATACAGGGTCAAGGGCAGCCCCAGCATTTT
>-|-|TRBV14|TRBJ2-3|15
CASSPRRRARDTQYF
TGTGCCAGCAGCCCCCGGAGAAGGGCAAGAGATACGCAGTATTTT
>-|-|TRBV19|TRBJ1-2|12
CASAVPNYGYTF
TGTGCCAGTGCGGTACCAAACTATGGCTACACCTTC
>TRBD1|-|TRBV15|TRBJ1-5|17
CATSRDLGQGMDQPQHF
TGTGCCACCAGCAGGGACCTGGGACAGGGAATGGATCAGCCCCAGCATTTT
>TRBD2|-|TRBV30|TRBJ2-5|12
CASWEGMETQYF
TGTGCCTCGTGGGAGGGGATGGAGACCCAGTACTTC
>TRBD2|-|TRBV11-2|TRBJ2-1|17
CASSSGGPGLALDEQFF
TGTGCCAGCAGTTCAGGGGGGCCGGGACTAGCGTTAGATGAGCAGTTCTTC
>TRBD1|-|TRBV7-2|TRBJ1-1|13
CASSSYGQGEAFF
TGTGCCAGCAGCTCGTACGGACAGGGTGAAGCTTTCTTT
>-|-|TRBV6-1|TRBJ1-1|15
CASSDFGQTNTEAFF
TGTGCCAGCAGTGACTTCGGACAGACGAACACTGAAGCTTTCTTT
>-|-|TRBV5-1|TRBJ2-6|14
CASNQGSGANVLTF
TGCGCCAGCAATCAGGGTTCTGGGGCCAACGTCCTGACTTTC
>TRBD2|-|TRBV11-2|TRBJ2-5|15
CASSPIAGAQETQYF
TGTGCCAGCAGCCCAATAGCGGGAGCGCAAGAGACCCAGTACTTC
>TRBD2|once|TRBV5-4|TRBJ2-1|15
CASSLGGRARDEQFF
TGTGCCAGCAGCTTGGGGGGGAGGGCCAGGGATGAGCAGTTCTTC
>TRBD2|once|TRBV28|TRBJ2-1|16
CASSDTGLAVYNEQFF
TGTGCCAGCAGTGATACGGGACTAGCGGTCTACAATGAGCAGTTCTTC
>-|-|TRBV7-8|TRBJ1-6|15
CASSLEIGDNSPLHF
TGTGCCAGCAGCTTAGAGATCGGGGATAATTCACCCCTCCACTTT
>TRBD2|-|TRBV5-8|TRBJ2-1|15
CASSRTTSGDNEQFF
TGTGCCAGCAGTCGAACTACTAGCGGTGACAATGAGCAGTTCTTC
>-|-|TRBV18|TRBJ1-1|14
CASSPNSVNTEAFF
TGTGCCAGCTCACCAAACAGCGTGAACACTGAAGCTTTCTTT
>-|-|TRBV18|TRBJ2-5|15
CASSPTTSRELTQYF
TGTGCCAGCTCACCTACCACTAGCCGAGAGTTGACCCAGTACTTC
>-|-|TRBV7-8|TRBJ1-1|15
CASSLNLGAFTEAFF
TGTGCCAGCAGCTTGAATTTGGGGGCGTTCACTGAAGCTTTCTTT